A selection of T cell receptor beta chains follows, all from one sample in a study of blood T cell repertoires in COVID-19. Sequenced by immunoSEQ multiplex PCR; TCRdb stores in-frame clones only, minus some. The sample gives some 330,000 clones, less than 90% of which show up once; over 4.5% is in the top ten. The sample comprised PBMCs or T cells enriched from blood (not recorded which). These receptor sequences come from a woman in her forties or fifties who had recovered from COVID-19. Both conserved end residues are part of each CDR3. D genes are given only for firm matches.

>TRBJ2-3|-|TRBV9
CASSVRTGETDTQYF
TGTGCCAGCAGCGTACGGACCGGGGAGACAGATACGCAGTATTTT
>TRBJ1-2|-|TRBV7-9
CASSRQVAGANYGYTF
TGTGCCAGCAGCCGACAGGTTGCGGGAGCTAACTATGGCTACACCTTC
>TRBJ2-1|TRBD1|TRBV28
CASSFQVGDRGHPEQFF
TGTGCCAGCAGTTTCCAGGTTGGGGACAGGGGGCATCCTGAGCAGTTCTTC
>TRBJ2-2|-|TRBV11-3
CASSFLVGELFF
TGTGCCAGCAGTTTCCTCGTCGGGGAGCTGTTTTTT
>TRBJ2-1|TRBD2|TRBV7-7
CASSLGTSGWRSHEQFF
TGTGCCAGCAGCTTAGGGACTAGCGGTTGGAGGTCCCATGAGCAGTTCTTC
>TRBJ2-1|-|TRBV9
CASSANTYNEQFF
TGTGCCAGCAGCGCAAATACTTACAATGAGCAGTTCTTC
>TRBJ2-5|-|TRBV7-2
CASSLGGPGPQETQYF
TGTGCCAGCAGCTTAGGGGGCCCCGGGCCCCAAGAGACCCAGTACTTC
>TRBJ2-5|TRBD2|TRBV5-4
CASSLPRLAGVETQYF
TGTGCCAGCAGCTTGCCCCGACTAGCGGGAGTCGAGACCCAGTACTTC
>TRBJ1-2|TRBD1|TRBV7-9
CASSRFGQVDGYTF
TGTGCCAGCAGCCGCTTTGGACAGGTGGATGGCTACACCTTC
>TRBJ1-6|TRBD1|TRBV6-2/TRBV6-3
CASSYYHLQGSPLHF
TGTGCCAGCAGTTACTATCACCTACAGGGGTCACCCCTCCACTTT
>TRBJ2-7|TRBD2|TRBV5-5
CASNPAASGIAQYF
TGTGCCAGCAACCCGGCGGCTAGCGGGATTGCGCAGTACTTC
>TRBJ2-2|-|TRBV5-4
CASSPGYPGGLFF
TGTGCCAGCAGCCCGGGATATCCCGGGGGGCTGTTTTTT
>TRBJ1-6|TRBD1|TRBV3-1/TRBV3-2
CASSRQGTTHNNSPLHF
TGTGCCAGCAGCCGACAGGGGACGACCCACAATAATTCACCCCTCCACTTT
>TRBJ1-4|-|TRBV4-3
CASSQDLPEKLFF
TGCGCCAGCAGCCAAGATCTTCCGGAAAAACTGTTTTTT
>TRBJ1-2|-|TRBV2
CASSRTDSNYGYTF
TGTGCCAGCAGTAGGACAGACTCTAACTATGGCTACACCTTC
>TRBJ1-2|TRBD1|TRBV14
CASSPRGTGVYGYTF
TGTGCCAGCAGCCCACGGGGGACAGGGGTTTATGGCTACACCTTC
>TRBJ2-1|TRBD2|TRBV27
CASSLTGGMGEQFF
TGTGCCAGCAGTCTCACGGGGGGAATGGGTGAGCAGTTCTTC
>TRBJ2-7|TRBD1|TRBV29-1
CSVMTGVNEQYF
TGCAGCGTGATGACAGGGGTGAACGAGCAGTACTTC
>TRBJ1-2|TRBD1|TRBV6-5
CASSYWGQGGDGYTF
TGTGCCAGCAGTTACTGGGGACAGGGCGGGGATGGCTACACCTTC
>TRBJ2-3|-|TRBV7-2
CASSLGSSSRPDTQYF
TGTGCCAGCAGCTTGGGCTCGTCTAGCAGGCCAGATACGCAGTATTTT
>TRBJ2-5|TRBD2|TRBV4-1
CASSQDHPGRLAGGKQETQYF
TGCGCCAGCAGCCAAGATCACCCAGGGCGACTAGCGGGGGGGAAGCAAGAGACCCAGTACTTC
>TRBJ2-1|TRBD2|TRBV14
CASSQDFGGGYNEQFF
TGTGCCAGCAGCCAAGATTTTGGGGGGGGGTACAATGAGCAGTTCTTC
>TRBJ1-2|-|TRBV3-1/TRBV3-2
CASSQGAPPEGTTSYGYTF
TGTGCCAGCAGCCAAGGAGCCCCCCCGGAAGGGACTACTTCCTATGGCTACACCTTC
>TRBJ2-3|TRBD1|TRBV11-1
CASRDPRGLTDTQYF
TGTGCCAGCAGGGACCCCAGGGGGCTCACAGATACGCAGTATTTT
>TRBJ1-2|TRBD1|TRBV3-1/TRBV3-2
CASSQGWERGHGYTF
TGTGCCAGCAGCCAAGGATGGGAAAGGGGGCATGGCTACACCTTC
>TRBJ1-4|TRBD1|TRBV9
CASSASTGRTNEKLFF
TGTGCCAGCAGCGCCTCGACAGGGAGAACTAATGAAAAACTGTTTTTT
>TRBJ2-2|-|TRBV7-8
CASSSLEQTLFTGELFF
TGTGCCAGCAGCTCATTGGAACAGACCTTATTCACCGGGGAGCTGTTTTTT
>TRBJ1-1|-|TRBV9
CASSVGEVTEAFF
TGTGCCAGCAGCGTAGGGGAGGTCACTGAAGCTTTCTTT
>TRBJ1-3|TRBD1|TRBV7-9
CASSRTGGTGNTIYF
TGTGCCAGCAGCCGAACAGGGGGAACTGGAAACACCATATATTTT